The clone carrying this T cell receptor (beta chain) was observed a single time. Its antigen remains unidentified. This entry belongs to a study of shared clonotypes between healthy human individuals. The study ran the assay at deep level. Assay used: immunoSEQ multiplex PCR; TCRdb lists only in-frame clones, some missing. Among about 990,000 clones listed, 70% to 80% were seen once. Study conclusions and caveats: Tissue TCR repertoires likely differ from these blood-only repertoires. Naive subsets tended to show greater estimated richness than memory subsets. Read depth was anticipated to influence clonotype sharing among donors.

The sequencing sample was made of memory CD4+ T cells from PBMCs. This sample's subset: CD45RA-negative fraction. This TCR was sampled from a man aged 18-30 years in good health. Some clones in this sample may be carry-over from other donors' samples.

CDR3: CASSEIGTGVYLADYEQYF. The CDR3, as DNA: TGTGCCAGCAGTGAAATCGGGACAGGGGTTTACCTAGCGGATTACGAGCAGTACTTC. The rearrangement joins TRBV2 to TRBJ2-7; 10 positions match TRBD1. The junction had 17 bases not matched to a gene; V was cut back by 2 bases and J by 4 bases. Germline lookup yields CDR1 SNHLY and CDR2 FYNNEI. The CDR3 extends over 19 amino acids.